This TCR beta chain was sequenced in a study of Ad26.COV2.S vaccination and SARS-CoV-2 variants. Per the germline V gene, CDR1 is MGHRA and CDR2 is YSYEKL. Unmatched junction bases numbered 9, after V lost 4 bases and J lost 0 bases. This CDR3 spans 18 amino acids. Stated treatment: 15 to 20 received Ad26.COV2.S at low or high dose, single or two shots; several received placebo; per-sample allocation not given. Collection of the samples took place on day 63 after the first injection of vaccine or placebo. Using immunoSEQ multiplex PCR, the repertoire was profiled, and TCRdb retains in-frame clones only, with some absent. The sample includes 400,000 to 500,000 clones, roughly 89% seen only once; the top ten take about 2.7%.

The sequencing here drew on peripheral blood, taken in a trial of Ad26.COV2.S vaccine versus placebo. The TCR sequence derives from a person aged 18-60 years who received the Ad26.COV2.S COVID-19 vaccine or a placebo. The rearrangement links TRBV4-1 to TRBJ2-5, with 12 positions matching TRBD2. CDR3 sequence reads: CASSRTTSGGPYQETQYF. Here the CDR3 DNA reads TGCGCCAGCAGCCGGACGACTAGCGGGGGACCGTACCAAGAGACCCAGTACTTC.